This TCR beta chain was captured by sequencing in a study of OX40 agonist ivuxolimab in advanced cancers. Study as a whole: Participants, around 80% male, averaged roughly 59 years of age, ranging from roughly 23 to 90. Study-level findings and limits: Antigen specificity was not determined for the expanded peripheral T cells.

Germline lookup yields CDR1 MDHEN and CDR2 SYDVKM. V was cut by 3 bases and J by 5 bases, with 22 bases left in between. The length of the CDR3 is 17 residues. Patients were ineligible given autoimmune disease history or systemic immunosuppression. Sampled blood was obtained at baseline, cycle 4 day 1, and cycle 7 day 1. On this clone: Its antigen is still unknown.

Repertoires were generated with immunoSEQ multiplex PCR, while TCRdb's copy carries only in-frame clones and drops some. The table has about 36,000 clones, 78% seen once; the top ten hold 10% to 15%. The sample in question was CD4+ or CD8+ T cells sorted from blood, obtained in a trial of the OX40 agonist ivuxolimab. V gene TRBV28 combines with J gene TRBJ2-5; D might be TRBD1 or TRBD2, each matching 6 bases. The receptor was isolated from an adult with an advanced solid tumor such as melanoma, head and neck, liver or kidney cancer. This CDR3 reads CASSFSSAYREVETQYF. The CDR3 DNA is TGTGCCAGCAGTTTCTCCTCCGCGTACAGGGAGGTCGAGACCCAGTACTTC.